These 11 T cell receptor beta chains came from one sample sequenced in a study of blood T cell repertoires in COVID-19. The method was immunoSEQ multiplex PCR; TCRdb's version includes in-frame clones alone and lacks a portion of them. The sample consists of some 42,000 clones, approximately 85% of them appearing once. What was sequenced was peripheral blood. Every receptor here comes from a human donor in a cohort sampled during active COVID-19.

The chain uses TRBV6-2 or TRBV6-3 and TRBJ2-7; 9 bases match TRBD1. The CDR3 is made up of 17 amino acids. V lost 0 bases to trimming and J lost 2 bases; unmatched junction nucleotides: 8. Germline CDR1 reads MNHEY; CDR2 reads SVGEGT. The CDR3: CASSYSTARQGAYEQYF. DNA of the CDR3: TGTGCCAGCAGTTACTCGACCGCACGACAGGGGGCCTACGAGCAGTACTTC.

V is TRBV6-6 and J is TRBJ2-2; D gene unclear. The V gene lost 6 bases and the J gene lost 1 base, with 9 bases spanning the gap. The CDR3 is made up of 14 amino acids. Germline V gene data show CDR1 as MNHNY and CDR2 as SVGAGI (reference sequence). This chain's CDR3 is CASSPRLNTGELFF. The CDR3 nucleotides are TGTGCCAGCAGCCCGAGACTGAACACCGGGGAGCTGTTTTTT.

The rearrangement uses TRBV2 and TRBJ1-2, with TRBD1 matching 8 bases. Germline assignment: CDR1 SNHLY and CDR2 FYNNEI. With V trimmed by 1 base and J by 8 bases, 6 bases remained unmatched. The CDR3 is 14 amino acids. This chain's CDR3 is CASSEGTGSMGYTF. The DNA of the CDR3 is TGTGCCAGCAGTGAAGGGACAGGGAGCATGGGCTACACCTTC.

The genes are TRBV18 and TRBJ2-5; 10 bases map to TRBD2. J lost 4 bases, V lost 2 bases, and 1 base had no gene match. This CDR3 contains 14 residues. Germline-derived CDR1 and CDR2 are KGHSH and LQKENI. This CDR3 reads CASSPASGGETQYF. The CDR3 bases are TGTGCCAGCTCACCAGCTAGCGGGGGAGAGACCCAGTACTTC.

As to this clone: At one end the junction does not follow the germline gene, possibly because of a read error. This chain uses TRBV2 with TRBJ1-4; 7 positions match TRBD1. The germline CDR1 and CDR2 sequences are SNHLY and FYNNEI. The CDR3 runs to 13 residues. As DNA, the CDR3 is TGTGCCGACAAGGGGACAGATTGTCGAAAAACTGTTTTT. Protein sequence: CADKGTDCRKTVF.

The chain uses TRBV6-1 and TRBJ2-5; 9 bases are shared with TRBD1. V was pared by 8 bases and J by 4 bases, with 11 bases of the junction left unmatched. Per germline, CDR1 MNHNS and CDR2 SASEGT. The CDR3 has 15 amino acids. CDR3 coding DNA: TGTGCCAGCGGCTACGGGGGACAGGGAGGAGAGACCCAGTACTTC. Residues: CASGYGGQGGETQYF.

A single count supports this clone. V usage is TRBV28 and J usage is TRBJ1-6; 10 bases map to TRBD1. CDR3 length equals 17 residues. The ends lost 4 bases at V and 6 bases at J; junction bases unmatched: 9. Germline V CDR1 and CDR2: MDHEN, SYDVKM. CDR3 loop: CASSSPTGTGVNSPLHF. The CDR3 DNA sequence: TGTGCCAGCAGTTCCCCTACCGGGACAGGGGTTAATTCACCCCTCCACTTT.

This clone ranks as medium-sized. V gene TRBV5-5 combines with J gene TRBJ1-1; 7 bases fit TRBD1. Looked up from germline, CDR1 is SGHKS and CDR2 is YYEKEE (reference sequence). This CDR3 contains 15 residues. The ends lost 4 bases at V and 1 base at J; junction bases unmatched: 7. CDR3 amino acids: CASSAQGVGNTEAFF. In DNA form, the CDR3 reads TGTGCCAGCAGCGCCCAGGGGGTGGGGAACACTGAAGCTTTCTTT.

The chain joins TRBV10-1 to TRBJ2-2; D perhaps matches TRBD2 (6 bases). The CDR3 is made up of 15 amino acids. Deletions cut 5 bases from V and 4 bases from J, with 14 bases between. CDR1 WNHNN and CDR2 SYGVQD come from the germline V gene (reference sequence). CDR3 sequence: CASSRRGSGTGELFF. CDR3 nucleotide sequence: TGCGCCAGCAGTCGGAGGGGTAGCGGCACCGGGGAGCTGTTTTTT.

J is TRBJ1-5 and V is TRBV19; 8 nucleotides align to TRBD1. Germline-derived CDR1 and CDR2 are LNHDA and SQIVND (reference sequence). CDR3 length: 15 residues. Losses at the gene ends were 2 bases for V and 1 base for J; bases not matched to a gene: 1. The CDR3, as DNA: TGTGCCAGTAGTATACAGGGGGCAAGCAATCAGCCCCAGCATTTT. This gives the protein CASSIQGASNQPQHF. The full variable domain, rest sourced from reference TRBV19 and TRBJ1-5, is DGGITQSPKYLFRKEGQNVTLSCEQNLNHDAMYWYRQDPGQGLRLIYYSQIVNDFQKGDIAEGYSVSREKKESFPLTVTSAQKNPTAFYLCASSIQGASNQPQHFGDGTRLSIL.

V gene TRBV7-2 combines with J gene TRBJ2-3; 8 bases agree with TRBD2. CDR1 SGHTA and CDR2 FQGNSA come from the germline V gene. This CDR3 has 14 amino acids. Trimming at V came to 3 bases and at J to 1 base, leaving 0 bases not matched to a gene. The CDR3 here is CASSLTSGTDTQYF. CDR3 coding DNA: TGTGCCAGCAGCTTGACTAGCGGCACAGATACGCAGTATTTT.